The 11 T cell receptor beta chains presented below share a single source sample, sequenced in a study of Tregs in tolerant kidney transplant recipients. The repertoire was sequenced with immunoSEQ multiplex PCR; TCRdb's copy has only in-frame clones and lacks some. The sample has fewer than 35,000 clones, and its top ten clones hold approximately 6.9%. The material was CD8+ T cells from blood, obtained before the transplant. These receptors all come from a human donor who received a combined kidney and bone marrow transplant.

As to this clone: The missing CDR3 end, 3 residues past where the read stops, is filled in from the germline J gene. The chain recombines TRBV5-1 with TRBJ2-3; the match to TRBD1 covers 9 bases. The CDR3 is made up of 16 amino acids. Germline V lookup: CDR1 SGHRS, CDR2 YFSETQ. V lost 7 bases, J lost 6 bases, and 15 bases stayed unmatched. The CDR3 DNA, read in part, is TGCGCCAGCCTTCTCTCTCCGGGACAGGGTTCCGATACG. Protein product: CASLLSPGQGSDT. The whole CDR3 region reads CASLLSPGQGSDTQYF.

On this clone itself: The CDR3 extends 3 residues past the end of the read, so its final part is completed from the germline J gene. The V gene is TRBV13, the J gene TRBJ1-2; D is possibly TRBD1 (6 bases). Germline assignment: CDR1 PRHDT and CDR2 FYEKMQ (reference sequence). Trimming cost V 4 bases and J 1 base, with 10 bases left between them. CDR3 length: 14 amino acids. CDR3 amino acids: CASSSGHLNYGYTF. CDR3 DNA, as far as it was read: TGTGCCAGCAGCTCGGGACATCTTAACTATGGC. The whole variable domain, filled in from reference TRBV13 and TRBJ1-2, reads AAGVIQSPRHLIKEKRETATLKCYPIPRHDTVYWYQQGPGQDPQFLISFYEKMQSDKGSIPDRFSAQQFSDYHSELNMSSLELGDSALYFCASSSGHLNYGYTFGSGTRLTVV.

Regarding this clone: The read finishes 3 residues shy of the CDR3 end, and the germline J gene is used to complete it. The rearrangement uses TRBV7-6 and TRBJ2-1; possible D gene TRBD2, 7 bases. Germline V CDR1 and CDR2: SGHVS, FNYEAQ. The CDR3 loop spans 17 amino acids. Between the trimmed V and J ends, which lost 1 base and 2 bases, there was a span of 15 bases. CDR3 DNA, as far as it was read: TGTGCCAGCAGCTTAGAGTTAGGGGGGGAAACCTACAATGAG. Amino acids: CASSLELGGETYNE. The entire CDR3 protein is CASSLELGGETYNEQFF.

With regard to this clone: The CDR3 goes on 3 residues after the read ends, and that part is filled in from the germline J gene. The J gene is TRBJ2-3, the V gene TRBV20-1, with 7 nucleotides matching TRBD1. Germline V gives CDR1 DFQATT, CDR2 SNEGSKA (reference sequence). The CDR3 totals 13 residues. Trimming took 4 bases from V and 3 from J; bases not matched to a gene: 4. CDR3 bases read: TGCAGTGCTAAGGGACAGTTTACAGATACG. Translation: CSAKGQFTDT. The complete CDR3 protein is CSAKGQFTDTQYF.

Points on this clone: The CDR3 extends 3 residues past the end of the read, so its final part is completed from the germline J gene. The V call is TRBV7-9, the J call TRBJ2-5; 8 bases agree with TRBD2. The CDR3 loop spans 15 amino acids. From germline, CDR1 is SEHNR and CDR2 FQNEAQ (reference sequence). V lost 5 bases to trimming and J lost 4 bases; unmatched junction nucleotides: 9. Partial CDR3 DNA: TGTGCCAGCAGCGGTTCGATAGCGGGGAGAGAGACC. Its protein is CASSGSIAGRET. The CDR3, in full, reads CASSGSIAGRETQYF.

Details on this clone: The read terminates 3 residues before the CDR3 end, so the remaining end is supplied by the germline J gene. The chain links TRBV19 to TRBJ2-1; TRBD2 matches at 8 bases. The CDR3 consists of 15 residues. The trim removed 6 bases at V and 4 bases at J, leaving 8 bases unmatched. Germline CDR1 is LNHDA and CDR2 is SQIVND (reference sequence). Partial CDR3 DNA: TGTGCCAGTAGCCCTGAGCGGGGGATTTACAATGAG. It is translated as CASSPERGIYNE. The whole CDR3 region reads CASSPERGIYNEQFF.

A word on this clone: The observed sequence ends 3 residues before the CDR3 terminus, with the missing tail filled in from the germline J gene. The rearrangement joins TRBV11-2 to TRBJ2-3; possibly TRBD2 for D (6 bases). V was clipped by 8 bases and J by 6 bases, with 12 bases between them. This CDR3 contains 12 residues. Per the germline V gene, CDR1 is SGHAT and CDR2 is FQNNGV. Partial CDR3 DNA: TGTGCCAGCCACGGGGGTTCGGATACG. Its translation is CASHGGSDT. The CDR3 reads in full as CASHGGSDTQYF.

As regards this clone: The CDR3 end lies 3 residues beyond the end of the read and is filled in from the germline J gene. V gene TRBV7-8 combines with J gene TRBJ2-7, with D perhaps matching TRBD1 or TRBD2 (6 bases each). In germline, CDR1 is SGHVS, CDR2 FQNEAQ. Trimming pared 5 bases from V and 2 bases from J, leaving 19 bases between. The CDR3 contains 16 residues. The part of the CDR3 DNA that was read is TGTGCCAGCAGCCCGGTTGGAGGGGGTATAACCTACGAG. This encodes CASSPVGGGITYE. The whole CDR3 protein reads CASSPVGGGITYEQYF.

Remarks on this clone: The CDR3 end falls 3 residues outside the read, so it is completed with the germline J gene. This same CDR3 is encoded by further DNA sequences in the sample. The rearrangement uses TRBV6-2 or TRBV6-3 and TRBJ2-7; D gene unclear. This CDR3 spans 11 amino acids. Germline values: CDR1 MNHEY, CDR2 SVGEGT. With 5 bases removed from V and 1 base from J, the gap between germline ends came to 3 bases. The CDR3 reads CASSPSYEQYF. The sequenced part of the CDR3 DNA is TGTGCCAGCAGTCCTTCCTACGAG.

Of note for this clone: The sequenced fragment ends 3 residues before the CDR3 boundary, so the rest is inferred from the germline J gene. The chain uses TRBV13 and TRBJ2-7, with TRBD2 identical over 10 bases. The germline V gene encodes CDR1 PRHDT and CDR2 FYEKMQ (reference sequence). V dropped 3 bases and J dropped 5; count of bases not matched to a gene: 13. CDR3 length: 17 residues. The CDR3: CASSFGMASGSIDEQYF. The part of the CDR3 DNA that was read is TGTGCCAGCAGCTTTGGGATGGCTAGCGGGAGTATAGACGAG.

For this clone: Read coverage stops 3 residues before the CDR3 terminus; the germline J gene supplies the remainder. The J gene is TRBJ1-4, the V gene TRBV7-6, with 11 bases aligning to TRBD1. After removal of 4 bases from V and 8 bases from J, the junction contained 6 bases not matched to a gene. This CDR3 comprises 15 residues. Germline V gene sequence: CDR1 SGHVS, CDR2 FNYEAQ. The chain's CDR3 is CASSSTGTGGEKLFF. The CDR3 bases that were read are TGTGCCAGCAGCTCGACCGGGACAGGGGGGGAAAAA.